These 26 T cell receptor beta chains were sequenced from one sample in a study of blood T cell repertoires in COVID-19. Data came from immunoSEQ multiplex PCR; TCRdb stores just in-frame clones and leaves some out. The sample yields under 250,000 clones, about 79% seen once. Material for sequencing was peripheral blood. The receptors derive from a man aged 50-60 years with active or convalescent COVID-19.

CDR3 nucleotides: TGTGCCAGCAGTGAGGCTAGCGGGAGCAATGAGCAGTACTTC. The encoded protein is CASSEASGSNEQYF. The V call is TRBV25-1, the J call TRBJ2-7, with 10 bases aligning to TRBD2. Germline CDR1 reads MGHDK; CDR2 reads SYGVNS. V dropped 3 bases and J dropped 7; count of bases not matched to a gene: 6. The CDR3 sequence is 14 residues long.

The chain employs TRBV18 and TRBJ1-2; D is perhaps TRBD1 (6 bases). Germline CDR1 and CDR2: KGHSH and LQKENI. The CDR3 loop spans 12 amino acids. Between the trimmed V and J ends, which lost 4 bases and 6 bases, there was a span of 9 bases. The CDR3 nucleotides are TGTGCCAGCTCACTTGGGACACATGGCTACACCTTC. This codes for CASSLGTHGYTF.

The chain is built from TRBV7-3 and TRBJ2-2, with TRBD1 as a possible D gene (6 bases). The CDR3 length is 15 residues. Germline CDR1 reads SGHTA; CDR2 reads FQGTGA. The V gene lost 4 bases and the J gene lost 6 bases, with 15 bases spanning the gap. The DNA for the CDR3 is TGTGCCAGCAGCTCCACAGGGATGGGCGCCGGGGAGCTGTTTTTT. Its protein is CASSSTGMGAGELFF.

This clone appeared a few times. V and J are TRBV9 and TRBJ1-2, with 8 nucleotides matching TRBD1. This CDR3 comprises 14 residues. After removal of 4 bases from V and 5 bases from J, the junction contained 7 bases not matched to a gene. Germline V CDR1 and CDR2: SGDLS, YYNGEE. CDR3 DNA: TGTGCCAGCAGCACTACGACAGGGGAATATGGCTACACCTTC. Translating gives CASSTTTGEYGYTF.

This clone has just a few counts. The rearrangement links TRBV2 to TRBJ1-2; D may be TRBD1 (6 bases). Germline V CDR1 and CDR2: SNHLY, FYNNEI. Trimming removed 6 bases at V and 4 bases at J, with 12 bases between. The CDR3 is 13 amino acids. CDR3 DNA: TGTGCCAGCAGCCCAGGGGAAGCCTATGGCTACACCTTC. Protein: CASSPGEAYGYTF.

This chain links TRBV5-5 with TRBJ2-2; 9 nucleotides agree with TRBD1. V dropped 3 bases and J dropped 5; count of bases not matched to a gene: 5. The CDR3 has 15 amino acids. The germline CDR1 and CDR2 sequences are SGHKS and YYEKEE (reference sequence). CDR3 protein: CASSSTGGRTGELFF. DNA for the CDR3: TGTGCCAGCAGCTCGACAGGGGGACGGACCGGGGAGCTGTTTTTT.

V is TRBV24-1 and J is TRBJ2-3; TRBD1 is a possible D gene (5 bases). Germline V gene data show CDR1 as KGHDR and CDR2 as SFDVKD. CDR3 size: 17 residues. The V end was cut by 4 bases, the J end by 6 bases, with 22 bases between. The CDR3 region is CATSDPKTSIQEDTQYF. As DNA, the CDR3 is TGTGCCACCAGTGACCCTAAAACCTCGATACAGGAGGATACGCAGTATTTT.

The chain joins TRBV10-3 to TRBJ1-2, with unresolved D. The V end was cut by 0 bases, the J end by 7 bases, with 9 bases between. Germline assignment: CDR1 ENHRY and CDR2 SYGVKD. The CDR3 loop spans 13 amino acids. The CDR3 DNA reads TGTGCCATCAGTGAGTCTAGGGAGGTTGGCTACACCTTC. Translating it yields CAISESREVGYTF.

V is TRBV10-3 and J is TRBJ2-2; 7 nucleotides agree with TRBD2. The CDR3 consists of 16 residues. Germline V gives CDR1 ENHRY, CDR2 SYGVKD. The V gene end was trimmed by 0 bases and the J gene end by 4 bases; junction bases not matched to a gene: 5. DNA for the CDR3: TGTGCCATCAGTGAGTCGTGGGGGGGAGGCACCGGGGAGCTGTTTTTT. This sequence encodes CAISESWGGGTGELFF.

The gene calls are TRBV4-1 and TRBJ1-5, with D possibly TRBD1 on 6 matching bases. The CDR3 loop spans 14 amino acids. Germline lookup yields CDR1 MGHRA and CDR2 YSYEKL. V was trimmed by 3 bases and J by 6 bases, leaving 12 bases between them. The DNA of the CDR3 is TGCGCCAGCAGCCACACAGGGTTCGGTCAGCCCCAGCATTTT. This translates into CASSHTGFGQPQHF.

The chain recombines TRBV7-2 with TRBJ2-1; a possible D gene is TRBD2 (6 bases). Per the germline V gene, CDR1 is SGHTA and CDR2 is FQGNSA. The CDR3 totals 14 residues. Trimming cost V 3 bases and J 7 bases, with 13 bases left between them. As DNA, the CDR3 is TGTGCCAGCAGCTTCGGGACTTCCATTAATGAGCAGTTCTTC. It codes for CASSFGTSINEQFF.

This clone is a singleton in its sample. The V gene is TRBV4-3, the J gene TRBJ1-6; D might be TRBD1 (5 bases). CDR1 and CDR2 from the germline V gene are LGHNA and YSLEER. V lost 4 bases to trimming and J lost 8 bases, with 15 bases between them. The length of the CDR3 is 15 residues. CDR3 nucleotide sequence: TGCGCCAGCAGCCTGGGAGGGCAGGGTGATTCACCCCTCCACTTT. Protein: CASSLGGQGDSPLHF.

V is TRBV7-2 and J is TRBJ2-7; D is possibly TRBD1 (6 bases). Between the trimmed V and J ends, which lost 2 bases and 2 bases, there was a span of 10 bases. The germline V gene has CDR1 SGHTA and CDR2 FQGNSA. The CDR3 has 14 residues. In nucleotides, the CDR3 is TGTGCCAGCAGCTTAAGACAGGTTCCCTACGAGCAGTACTTC. This sequence encodes CASSLRQVPYEQYF.

The chain recombines TRBV4-3 with TRBJ1-2; D ambiguous. Germline V gives CDR1 LGHNA, CDR2 YSLEER. The CDR3 consists of 16 residues. V lost 0 bases, J lost 8 bases, and 19 bases lay in between. The CDR3 nucleotides are TGCGCCAGCAGCCAAGATCTTCTGGGCAATTGGTTGGGCTACACCTTC. As protein: CASSQDLLGNWLGYTF.

The chain employs TRBV2 and TRBJ2-5; 14 bases align to TRBD2. Germline V gene lookup returns CDR1 SNHLY and CDR2 FYNNEI. The CDR3 extends over 15 amino acids. V lost 7 bases to trimming and J lost 5 bases; unmatched junction nucleotides: 6. This chain's CDR3 is CASKGTSGSSETQYF. The CDR3 DNA follows: TGTGCCAGCAAAGGGACTAGCGGGAGTAGCGAGACCCAGTACTTC.

CDR3 loop: CASSPLTGDTEAFF. CDR3 coding DNA: TGTGCCAGCAGCCCCTTAACAGGAGACACTGAAGCTTTCTTT. The chain uses TRBV7-9 and TRBJ1-1; maybe TRBD1 (5 bases). CDR3 length equals 14 residues. From germline, CDR1 is SEHNR and CDR2 FQNEAQ (reference sequence). Deletions cut 5 bases from V and 3 bases from J, with 13 bases between.

The chain links TRBV7-8 to TRBJ2-7; 14 bases line up with TRBD2. CDR1 SGHVS and CDR2 FQNEAQ come from the germline V gene. CDR3 size: 15 residues. With V trimmed by 5 bases and J by 3 bases, 3 bases remained unmatched. DNA for the CDR3: TGTGCCAGCAGCCGGACTAGCGGGGGGTACTACGAGCAGTACGTC. Translation gives CASSRTSGGYYEQYV.

V is TRBV7-9 and J is TRBJ2-5; a weak D match, TRBD2 (5 bases). Germline lookup yields CDR1 SEHNR and CDR2 FQNEAQ (reference sequence). This CDR3 has 10 residues. Here the CDR3 reads CCREQETQYF. The DNA for the CDR3 is TGTTGCCGGGAACAAGAGACCCAGTACTTC.

The chain joins TRBV15 to TRBJ2-1; no reliable D call. The germline V gene encodes CDR1 LNHNV and CDR2 YYDKDF (reference sequence). The V end was cut by 8 bases, the J end by 4 bases, with 9 bases between. The CDR3 spans 12 residues. DNA for the CDR3: TGTGCCACCTCCCCCCGTTACAATGAGCAGTTCTTC. This encodes CATSPRYNEQFF.

This clone is a singleton in its sample. The rearrangement uses TRBV7-3 and TRBJ1-2; no clear D. The ends were cut back, 2 bases at V and 1 base at J, with 11 bases in the middle. Germline assignment: CDR1 SGHTA and CDR2 FQGTGA. The CDR3 length is 15 residues. The CDR3, as DNA: TGTGCCAGCAGCTTATCAGGCCATCATAACTATGGCTACACCTTC. Protein sequence: CASSLSGHHNYGYTF.

Concerning this clone: A much larger clone lies one base from this, so it may be a read error. The V gene is TRBV6-5, the J gene TRBJ1-2, with 8 bases matching TRBD1. CDR1 and CDR2 from the germline V gene are MNHEY and SVGAGI. The CDR3 length is 14 residues. With 5 bases clipped from V and 2 bases from J, the junction kept 4 bases outside the gene matches. The CDR3 sequence: CASSPRTGNYGYTF. The CDR3 DNA reads as TGTGCCAGCAGTCCGCGGACAGGGAACTATGGCTACACCTTC.

The CDR3 nucleotides are TGTGCCAGCAGTTCAAGGGGGGGGTCTTGGAATGAGCAGTTCTTC. It yields the protein CASSSRGGSWNEQFF. The V gene is TRBV28, the J gene TRBJ2-1; D may be TRBD2 (7 bases). Trimming took 4 bases from V and 7 from J, leaving 17 bases between them. Looked up from germline, CDR1 is MDHEN and CDR2 is SYDVKM. This CDR3 has 15 amino acids.

The chain carries TRBV30 and TRBJ2-1; 8 bases map to TRBD2. The CDR3 totals 13 residues. The germline CDR1 and CDR2 sequences are GTSNPN and SVGIG (reference sequence). J gave up 15 bases and V 5 bases, and 15 bases lay outside the gene matches. CDR3 nucleotide sequence: TGTGCCTGGGGTCTTCGGGGGGGGTCTGTCCCGTTCTTC. As protein: CAWGLRGGSVPFF. The full variable domain, with the rest looked up from reference TRBV30 and TRBJ2-1, is SQTIHQWPATLVQPVGSPLSLECTVEGTSNPNLYWYRQAAGRGLQLLFYSVGIGQISSEVPQNLSASRPQDRQFILSSKKLLLSDSGFYLCAWGLRGGSVPFFGPGTRLTVL.

This clone was picked up a small number of times. The gene calls are TRBV29-1 and TRBJ1-4, with D unclear. Deletions cut 5 bases from V and 5 bases from J, with 6 bases between. This CDR3 region has 11 residues. Per germline, CDR1 SQVTM and CDR2 ANQGSEA. The CDR3 loop is CSVTRNEKLFF. As DNA, the CDR3 is TGCAGCGTTACGCGGAATGAAAAACTGTTTTTT. The entire variable domain, with the rest obtained from reference TRBV29-1 and TRBJ1-4, is as follows: SAVISQKPSRDICQRGTSLTIQCQVDSQVTMMFWYRQQPGQSLTLIATANQGSEATYESGFVIDKFPISRPNLTFSTLTVSNMSPEDSSIYLCSVTRNEKLFFGSGTQLSVL.

The rearrangement uses TRBV7-9 and TRBJ1-1, with 8 bases lining up with TRBD1. The V gene end was trimmed by 2 bases and the J gene end by 0 bases; junction bases not matched to a gene: 2. The germline CDR1 and CDR2 sequences are SEHNR and FQNEAQ (reference sequence). The CDR3 has 15 residues. This CDR3 reads CASSLSTGVNTEAFF. For the CDR3, the DNA is TGTGCCAGCAGCTTATCGACAGGGGTGAACACTGAAGCTTTCTTT.

V and J are TRBV20-1 and TRBJ2-1; TRBD2 matches 9 bases. There are 14 residues in the CDR3. CDR1 DFQATT and CDR2 SNEGSKA come from the germline V gene (reference sequence). V dropped 3 bases and J dropped 3; count of bases not matched to a gene: 3. The chain's CDR3 is CSASSGSDYNEQFF. CDR3 bases: TGCAGTGCTAGTAGCGGGAGTGACTACAATGAGCAGTTCTTC.